One and the same sample provided the 24 T cell receptor beta chains below, sequenced in a study of post-analysis software for immune sequencing data. The study's findings and limits: Five or six TRBV segments were significantly more frequent in patients than in controls. TRBV5-6, TRBV5-1 and TRBV20-1 were among these segments.

These receptors' targets are unknown. Incorporated into the TCR beta cDNA libraries were unique molecular identifiers, which served to reduce PCR and sequencing biases. TCRdb analysed the PCR reads with MiXCR anew, one entry per CDR3 protein. The table includes approximately 400,000 distinct CDR3 sequences, roughly 30% detected once. The specimen was blood. These receptor sequences come from a girl aged 10 to 17 with multiple sclerosis.

A single count supports this clonotype. The chain uses TRBV5-1 and TRBJ1-1; 8 nucleotides match TRBD1. The V gene's germline CDR1 is SGHRS and CDR2 YFSETQ. J gave up 1 base and V 4 bases, and 6 bases lay outside the gene matches. The CDR3 loop spans 15 amino acids. This CDR3 is CASSVDRARNTEAFF. As DNA, the CDR3 is TGCGCCAGCAGCGTGGACAGGGCCAGGAACACTGAAGCTTTCTTT.

This clonotype was found a few times. The chain employs TRBV18 and TRBJ2-3; 7 bases match TRBD1. This CDR3 is built from 17 residues. Germline V CDR1 and CDR2: KGHSH, LQKENI. Trimming cost V 1 base and J 0 bases; bases outside gene matches: 7. The CDR3 DNA is TGTGCCAGCTCACCACAGCGACAGGGATCTAGCACAGATACGCAGTATTTT. Its translation is CASSPQRQGSSTDTQYF.

The chain uses TRBV3-1 and TRBJ1-4, with 10 bases lining up with TRBD1. The CDR3 runs 15 residues. CDR1 and CDR2 (germline): LGHDT, YNNKEL (reference sequence). Trimming at V came to 4 bases and at J to 4 bases, leaving 3 bases not matched to a gene. CDR3 in amino acids: CASSRGTGVNEKLFF. CDR3 nucleotide sequence: TGTGCCAGCAGCCGGGGGACAGGGGTTAATGAAAAACTGTTTTTT.

The chain links TRBV5-1 to TRBJ2-1; D may match TRBD1 or TRBD2 (5 bases each). From germline, CDR1 is SGHRS and CDR2 YFSETQ. This CDR3 has 15 amino acids. The V end lost 4 bases, the J end lost 0 bases, and 11 bases lay between the germline ends. CDR3 DNA sequence: TGCGCCAGCAGCCCGGGACCGCCCTCCTACAATGAGCAGTTCTTC. This encodes CASSPGPPSYNEQFF.

This clonotype was observed a few times. CDR3 loop: CASSHLETQYF. The CDR3 DNA reads TGTGCCAGCAGTCATTTGGAGACCCAGTACTTC. The genes are TRBV6-6 and TRBJ2-5; D unresolved. The V gene lost 5 bases and the J gene lost 5 bases, with 6 bases spanning the gap. The CDR3 is 11 residues long. CDR1 and CDR2 from the germline V gene are MNHNY and SVGAGI (reference sequence).

The DNA for the CDR3 is TGTGCCAGCAGCTTAGTAGGCAGCTACAATGAGCAGTTCTTC. Translating it yields CASSLVGSYNEQFF. The rearrangement links TRBV13 to TRBJ2-1, with D unclear. Trimming pared 1 base from V and 3 bases from J, leaving 7 bases between. CDR3 length equals 14 residues. Germline V gene sequence: CDR1 PRHDT, CDR2 FYEKMQ (reference sequence).

The chain combines TRBV28 with TRBJ2-7, with D possibly TRBD2 on 5 matching bases. V lost 4 bases and J 3 bases, leaving 13 bases between the germline ends. The CDR3 contains 14 residues. Germline values: CDR1 MDHEN, CDR2 SYDVKM. CDR3 loop: CASSSPGMSYEQYF. CDR3 DNA sequence: TGTGCCAGCAGTTCCCCGGGAATGAGCTACGAGCAGTACTTC.

This chain joins TRBV13 and TRBJ1-1; possible D gene TRBD1, 5 bases. Germline V gene data show CDR1 as PRHDT and CDR2 as FYEKMQ (reference sequence). The ends were cut back, 1 base at V and 4 bases at J, with 13 bases in the middle. This CDR3 region has 15 residues. As DNA, the CDR3 is TGTGCCAGCAGCTTAGAATCGGGACGGATCACTGAAGCTTTCTTT. Residues: CASSLESGRITEAFF.

This clonotype showed up just a few times. The J gene is TRBJ2-1, the V gene TRBV9; TRBD2 aligns across 9 bases. The germline CDR1 and CDR2 sequences are SGDLS and YYNGEE. Germline trimming cut 1 base from V and 15 bases from J; bases unmatched to any gene: 11. CDR3 size: 14 residues. The CDR3 nucleotides are TGTGCCAGCAGCGTATCCCAGCGGGGGGCTCCCCTGTTCTTC. It specifies CASSVSQRGAPLFF.

The chain combines TRBV6-2 or TRBV6-3 with TRBJ2-7; 11 bases agree with TRBD2. V shed 2 bases, J shed 3 bases, and the junction held 0 bases outside the gene matches. Germline V gives CDR1 MNHEY, CDR2 SVGEGT. The CDR3 covers 14 residues. The CDR3 nucleotides are TGTGCCAGCAGTTACGGGACTAGCGGCTACGAGCAGTACTTC. This translates into CASSYGTSGYEQYF.

The rearrangement uses TRBV2 and TRBJ2-1, with TRBD2 matching 8 bases. Germline V CDR1 and CDR2: SNHLY, FYNNEI. The trim removed 4 bases at V and 0 bases at J, leaving 5 bases unmatched. This CDR3 contains 16 residues. The chain's CDR3 is CASSGTSGYSYNEQFF. The CDR3 DNA is TGTGCCAGCAGTGGTACTAGCGGATACTCCTACAATGAGCAGTTCTTC.

This clonotype has just a few counts. A much bigger clone sits one base away, suggesting this may be a read error. The chain employs TRBV6-6 and TRBJ2-1; no clear D. V lost 2 bases and J 5 bases, leaving 1 base between the germline ends. CDR1 MNHNY and CDR2 SVGAGI come from the germline V gene (reference sequence). The CDR3 length is 11 residues. Written as DNA, the CDR3 is TGTGCCAGCAGTTACAACAATGAGCAGTTCTTC. Its protein product is CASSYNNEQFF.

In this sample, this clonotype turned up many times. The V call is TRBV12-3 or TRBV12-4, the J call TRBJ2-7; 9 bases match TRBD1. The CDR3 length is 16 residues. J lost 6 bases, V lost 8 bases, and 17 bases had no gene match. The CDR3: CASALCPGQGFCEQYF. For the CDR3, the DNA is TGTGCCAGCGCCCTGTGTCCGGGACAGGGTTTCTGCGAGCAGTACTTC.

This clonotype was found once. This sequence joins TRBV12-3 or TRBV12-4 and TRBJ2-3, with 16 bases lining up with TRBD2. The CDR3 loop spans 21 amino acids. With 4 bases clipped from V and 2 bases from J, the junction kept 15 bases outside the gene matches. CDR3 amino acids: CASSSKRRGLAGGIYTDTQYF. The CDR3 DNA reads TGTGCCAGCAGTTCCAAAAGACGGGGACTAGCGGGGGGGATATACACAGATACGCAGTATTTT.

V usage is TRBV11-2 and J usage is TRBJ2-7, with no clear D. The length of the CDR3 is 15 residues. CDR1 is SGHAT, CDR2 FQNNGV, per germline. Trimming left V 7 bases short and J 1 base short, with 17 bases between. In nucleotides, the CDR3 is TGTGCCAGCACTCCAACTGGGAACCCTTCCTACGAGCAGTACTTC. Protein: CASTPTGNPSYEQYF. Variable domain in full (rest from reference TRBV11-2 and TRBJ2-7): EAGVAQSPRYKIIEKRQSVAFWCNPISGHATLYWYQQILGQGPKLLIQFQNNGVVDDSQLPKDRFSAERLKGVDSTLKIQPAKLEDSAVYLCASTPTGNPSYEQYFGPGTRLTVT.

The CDR3 region is CASSPSGQPMNTEAFF. CDR3 bases: TGTGCCAGCAGCCCCTCAGGACAGCCAATGAACACTGAAGCTTTCTTT. The chain is built from TRBV12-3 or TRBV12-4 and TRBJ1-1; D might be TRBD1 (6 bases). This CDR3 region has 16 residues. V was shortened by 6 bases and J by 0 bases, with 17 bases between the two germline ends.

This clonotype was observed a handful of times. CDR3 loop: CASSHLTAPHGYTF. The CDR3 DNA sequence: TGTGCCAGCAGCCACTTAACGGCCCCCCATGGCTACACCTTC. The chain has TRBV3-1 and TRBJ1-2; D gene unclear. The germline V gene has CDR1 LGHDT and CDR2 YNNKEL (reference sequence). The germline V and J ends were trimmed by 3 bases and 6 bases, with 14 bases remaining between them. This CDR3 spans 14 amino acids. Using reference TRBV3-1 and TRBJ1-2 for the parts outside the CDR3, the full variable domain is DTAVSQTPKYLVTQMGNDKSIKCEQNLGHDTMYWYKQDSKKFLKIMFSYNNKELIINETVPNRFSPKSPDKAHLNLHINSLELGDSAVYFCASSHLTAPHGYTFGSGTRLTVV.

This clonotype was detected many times. This chain joins TRBV7-6 and TRBJ2-3; tentatively, D is TRBD1 or TRBD2 (6 bases each). Trimming cost V 2 bases and J 3 bases, with 9 bases left between them. Germline values: CDR1 SGHVS, CDR2 FNYEAQ. The CDR3 totals 14 residues. The CDR3 region has the DNA TGTGCCAGCAGCTTAATAGGGGGGACAGATACGCAGTATTTT. It translates to CASSLIGGTDTQYF.

V gene TRBV20-1 combines with J gene TRBJ2-1; no definite D call. The length of the CDR3 is 15 residues. V gave up 7 bases and J gave up 0 bases, with 16 bases separating them. Germline V gives CDR1 DFQATT, CDR2 SNEGSKA (reference sequence). For the CDR3, the DNA is TGCAGTGGGCAGCTTCGTACCTTCTCCTACAATGAGCAGTTCTTC. This gives the protein CSGQLRTFSYNEQFF.

In the case of this clonotype: At one boundary the junction diverges from the germline segment, which might be a read error. CDR3 region: CASSFPEPGLGSTDMQYF. The CDR3 DNA is TGTGCCAGCAGTTTCCCAGAACCGGGACTAGGGAGCACAGATATGCAGTATTTT. This chain connects TRBV6-2 or TRBV6-3 to TRBJ2-3; 8 nucleotides align to TRBD2. Per the germline V gene, CDR1 is MNHEY and CDR2 is SVGEGT. The CDR3 is 18 amino acids.

A few counts support this clonotype. The chain joins TRBV29-1 to TRBJ2-1; TRBD1 matches at 8 bases. V shed 3 bases and J 8 bases; nucleotides not matched to a gene: 6. Germline V gives CDR1 SQVTM, CDR2 ANQGSEA. The CDR3 totals 13 residues. The CDR3 is CSVDWTGFDEQFF. CDR3 DNA sequence: TGCAGCGTTGATTGGACAGGGTTCGATGAGCAGTTCTTC.

This clonotype was observed a handful of times. The rearrangement links TRBV5-1 to TRBJ1-1; D unresolved. This CDR3 has 15 amino acids. Germline loops: CDR1 SGHRS, CDR2 YFSETQ. Trimming pared 2 bases from V and 0 bases from J, leaving 11 bases between. In DNA form, the CDR3 reads TGCGCCAGCAGCTTATCGAGTGGTATGAACACTGAAGCTTTCTTT. Its protein product is CASSLSSGMNTEAFF.

The chain links TRBV2 to TRBJ2-7, with 10 bases lining up with TRBD2. The trim removed 8 bases at V and 0 bases at J, leaving 4 bases unmatched. Germline V gene data show CDR1 as SNHLY and CDR2 as FYNNEI. The CDR3 spans 14 residues. Written as DNA, the CDR3 is TGTGCCAGCCTTAGCGGGGGGTCCTCCTACGAGCAGTACTTC. It translates to CASLSGGSSYEQYF.

The chain employs TRBV5-1 and TRBJ2-1; 12 bases are shared with TRBD1. This CDR3 has 16 amino acids. Germline V gene data show CDR1 as SGHRS and CDR2 as YFSETQ. The J segment lost 6 bases and the V segment lost 0 bases, leaving 4 bases of the junction unmatched. The CDR3 bases are TGCGCCAGCAGCTTGGAGGGACAGGGGGCAGGCAATGAGCAGTTCTTC. It yields the protein CASSLEGQGAGNEQFF.